A selection of T cell receptor beta chains follows, all from one sample in a study of response to subunit inactivated influenza vaccine. A single record per CDR3 protein comes from TCRdb applying MiXCR to the RT-PCR reads. The sample lists 710,000 or so distinct CDR3 sequences, roughly 14% occurring once. Specimen: PBMCs from blood, collected 11 to 12 days after vaccination. These receptors were taken from a man between 45 and 60 years old who received an inactivated influenza vaccine. The CDR3 runs from the conserved cysteine through the conserved F or W. The D gene is left open where the match is weak. Not all rows give a size; the values are once, few, many and, for expanded clones, a class.

D	size	V	J	CDR3	DNA
.	few	TRBV30	TRBJ2-1	CAWSGSGYEQFF	TGTGCCTGGAGTGGCTCGGGATATGAGCAGTTCTTC
.	few	TRBV29-1	TRBJ2-5	CSVRAPIRRTQYF	TGCAGCGTTCGCGCGCCTATAAGGCGGACCCAGTACTTC
.	many	TRBV28	TRBJ2-3	CASRKSTDTQYF	TGTGCCAGCAGAAAAAGCACAGATACGCAGTATTTT
TRBD1	few	TRBV18	TRBJ2-1	CASSPPGTGTYNEQFF	TGTGCCAGCTCACCACCCGGGACAGGGACCTACAATGAGCAGTTCTTC
TRBD1	.	TRBV7-2	TRBJ1-2	CASSFGQAEGYTF	TGTGCCAGCAGCTTCGGACAGGCGGAGGGCTACACCTTC
TRBD1	few	TRBV18	TRBJ2-7	CASSMGQQSSYEQYF	TGTGCCAGCTCCATGGGACAGCAGTCTTCCTACGAGCAGTACTTC
TRBD2	few	TRBV20-1	TRBJ2-3	CSALSGGKTDTQYF	TGCAGTGCTCTCAGCGGGGGGAAAACAGATACGCAGTATTTT
.	few	TRBV20-1	TRBJ2-7	CSASKPGLGYEQYF	TGCAGTGCCAGTAAACCGGGACTGGGGTACGAGCAGTACTTC
TRBD2	few	TRBV20-1	TRBJ2-1	CSADHSGGIYNEQFF	TGCAGTGCTGACCATAGCGGGGGGATATACAATGAGCAGTTCTTC
.	many	TRBV29-1	TRBJ2-7	CSVTSPSNSYEQYF	TGCAGCGTTACTAGCCCATCGAACTCCTACGAGCAGTACTTC
.	many	TRBV19	TRBJ1-1	CASSMGLNTEAFF	TGTGCCAGTAGTATGGGCCTGAACACTGAAGCTTTCTTT
TRBD2	few	TRBV28	TRBJ2-7	CASSLLSSGSHEQYF	TGTGCCAGCAGTTTATTATCTAGCGGGAGCCACGAGCAGTACTTC
.	once	TRBV28	TRBJ1-4	CASSPDPPGEKLFF	TGTGCCAGCAGTCCCGACCCCCCGGGGGAAAAACTGTTTTTT
TRBD2	.	TRBV20-1	TRBJ2-7	CGGQTSGINEQYF	TGCGGAGGCCAGACTAGCGGGATCAACGAGCAGTACTTC